This T cell receptor (beta chain) was profiled in a study of T cells after yellow fever vaccination. About this clonotype itself: Antigen unknown.

The germline gives CDR1 MDHEN, CDR2 SYDVKM. The CDR3 is made up of 16 amino acids. The V gene end was trimmed by 5 bases and the J gene end by 4 bases; junction bases not matched to a gene: 6. In TCRdb, the 5' RACE reads were re-called with MiXCR into one record per CDR3 protein. The data contain 150,000 to 200,000 distinct CDR3 sequences, approximately 10% of them singletons. Study outcomes and limitations: Clonotypes appearing in both CD4 and CD8 compartments existed, and their share was small.

This specimen was CD8+ T cells sorted from PBMCs, taken 15 days after the yellow fever booster vaccination. This chain uses TRBV28 with TRBJ2-5, with 14 bases lining up with TRBD2. This TCR came from a man younger than 35 who received the YFV17D yellow fever vaccine. The CDR3 DNA follows: TGTGCCAGCAGTGGGCGACTAGCGGGGGGGCGAGAGACCCAGTACTTC. The encoded protein is CASSGRLAGGRETQYF.